The 8 T cell receptor beta chains presented below share a single source sample, sequenced in a study (dated by TCRdb to the mid-2010s). Library preparation used 5' RACE. TCRdb records Illumina MiSeq as the sequencer. Through fastp at Q25 and MiXCR, TCRdb rebuilt clones from the public reads, retaining in-frame beta chains. Every entry covers one CDR3 protein and lists the most common genes and DNA from its rows. The sample table records fewer than 7,000 distinct CDR3 sequences; 30% to 40% of these occur just once. Approximately 7.5% of the sample comes from the top ten. The specimen sequenced was memory CD4+ T cells sorted from a lymph node. According to the study, the label for this sample's cell subset or site signals: memory CD4+ T cells, CD4+CD45RO+CD25-. These receptors all stem from a female donor with breast cancer.

On this clonotype itself: One junction end does not reproduce the germline sequence, and a read error may be involved. The chain uses TRBV3-1 and TRBJ1-3; unclear D gene. Germline lookup yields CDR1 LGHDT and CDR2 YNNKEL (reference sequence). This CDR3 has 14 amino acids. The CDR3 region is CASGPVSTGNTIYF. CDR3 coding DNA: TGTGCCAGCGGTCCGGTATCAACTGGAAACACCATTTATTTT. Full variable domain (remainder filled in from reference TRBV3-1 and TRBJ1-3): DTAVSQTPKYLVTQMGNDKSIKCEQNLGHDTMYWYKQDSKKFLKIMFSYNNKELIINETVPNRFSPKSPDKAHLNLHINSLELGDSAVYFCASGPVSTGNTIYFGEGSWLTVV.

This clonotype was counted many times. Being one base from a much bigger clone, this may be a read error. The gene calls are TRBV24-1 and TRBJ2-4; no clear D gene. This CDR3 has 13 amino acids. Germline V gene sequence: CDR1 KGHDR, CDR2 SFDVKD. V was clipped by 12 bases and J by 0 bases, with 11 bases between them. The CDR3 loop reads CAVLTLAKNIQYF. CDR3 DNA sequence: TGTGCCGTCCTCACGCTAGCCAAAAACATTCAGTACTTC.

Notes on this clonotype: The conserved final phenylalanine or tryptophan is absent from the CDR3, which likely points to a read error. The genes are TRBV5-1 and TRBJ2-3; 10 nucleotides align to TRBD2. The V gene end was trimmed by 5 bases and the J gene end by 5 bases; junction bases not matched to a gene: 8. Germline V CDR1 and CDR2: SGHRS, YFSETQ. CDR3 size: 15 residues. The CDR3 coding sequence is TGCGCCAGCAGGCTAAGCGGGAGGGCGGAAGATACGCAGTATCTT. It translates to CASRLSGRAEDTQYL.

Judged by abundance, this clonotype is medium-sized. This rearrangement joins TRBV4-1 to TRBJ2-7; either TRBD1 or TRBD2 may supply D (5 bases each). Deletions cut 1 base from V and 0 bases from J, with 16 bases between. The CDR3 runs to 17 residues. Germline CDR1 is MGHRA and CDR2 is YSYEKL. CDR3 loop: CASSQGWSGTNSYEQYF. DNA of the CDR3: TGCGCCAGCAGCCAAGGGTGGTCGGGGACGAACTCCTACGAGCAGTACTTC.

The chain is built from TRBV12-3 or TRBV12-4 and TRBJ2-1; D is possibly TRBD1 or TRBD2 (5 bases each). Trimming left V 8 bases short and J 8 bases short, with 19 bases between. CDR3 length: 14 residues. CDR3 nucleotides: TGTGCCAGCCCCCCTGGGGGTCGTGGCGATGAGCAGTTCTTC. It is translated as CASPPGGRGDEQFF.

The chain carries TRBV6-1 and TRBJ2-7, with D unclear. V lost 8 bases and J 0 bases, leaving 11 bases between the germline ends. This CDR3 region has 13 residues. Germline CDR1 is MNHNS and CDR2 is SASEGT. The CDR3 region has the DNA TGTGCCAGCGGTGGCTATTTCTCCTACGAGCAGTACTTC. This codes for CASGGYFSYEQYF.

By share, this clonotype counts as medium-sized (0.01 to 0.1%). This sequence joins TRBV29-1 and TRBJ2-7; the match to TRBD2 covers 10 bases. V shed 7 bases and J 0 bases; nucleotides not matched to a gene: 3. The CDR3 runs 13 residues. Germline CDR1 and CDR2: SQVTM and ANQGSEA. The CDR3 sequence: CSETSGDSYEQYF. The CDR3, as DNA: TGCAGCGAAACTAGCGGGGACTCCTACGAGCAGTACTTC.

There are a few counts of this clonotype. The CDR3 loop is CASSYSRGRSTEAFF. The CDR3 nucleotides read TGTGCCAGCAGTTACTCGAGGGGTAGGTCGACTGAAGCTTTCTTT. The chain couples TRBV6-5 to TRBJ1-1; D is possibly TRBD1 (5 bases). V lost 0 bases and J lost 5, with 13 bases in between. CDR3 length: 15 residues. Germline CDR1 reads MNHEY; CDR2 reads SVGAGI.